Each of the 31 T cell receptor beta chains below was sequenced from the same sample in a study of radiotherapy plus CTLA-4 blockade in lung cancer. Clones were sequenced by immunoSEQ multiplex PCR, and TCRdb holds only the in-frame ones, with some missing. The table records approximately 52,000 clones, 65% to 80% of them present only once. The sample was peripheral blood, taken from a patient treated with radiotherapy plus ipilimumab. These receptors originate from a human donor with non-small cell lung cancer whose response to radiotherapy plus ipilimumab could not be evaluated.

The chain has TRBV7-2 and TRBJ2-1, with 7 bases identical to TRBD1. There are 15 residues in the CDR3. The junction had 4 bases not matched to a gene; V was cut back by 4 bases and J by 1 base. Germline V gives CDR1 SGHTA, CDR2 FQGNSA. The CDR3 region has the DNA TGTGCCAGCAGCTCACAGACAGGGTCCTACAATGAGCAGTTCTTC. The encoded protein is CASSSQTGSYNEQFF.

This clone was counted only a few times. V usage is TRBV7-9 and J usage is TRBJ1-3, with unresolved D. Germline V gene lookup returns CDR1 SEHNR and CDR2 FQNEAQ (reference sequence). This CDR3 has 15 amino acids. Trimming shortened V by 0 bases and J by 0 bases, and 6 bases separated the two germline ends. The CDR3, as DNA: TGTGCCAGCAGCTTAGCGGAGACCTCTGGAAACACCATATATTTT. Protein sequence: CASSLAETSGNTIYF. Full variable domain (remainder filled in from reference TRBV7-9 and TRBJ1-3): DTGVSQNPRHKITKRGQNVTFRCDPISEHNRLYWYRQTLGQGPEFLTYFQNEAQLEKSRLLSDRFSAERPKGSFSTLEIQRTEQGDSAMYLCASSLAETSGNTIYFGEGSWLTVV.

The gene calls are TRBV4-3 and TRBJ2-3, with 12 bases aligning to TRBD2. The CDR3 contains 15 residues. Trimming took 1 base from V and 4 from J; bases not matched to a gene: 0. From germline, CDR1 is LGHNA and CDR2 YSLEER. CDR3 sequence: CASSQGLAGADTQYF. For the CDR3, the DNA is TGCGCCAGCAGCCAAGGACTAGCGGGGGCAGATACGCAGTATTTT.

V gene TRBV18 combines with J gene TRBJ1-2; 9 bases are a match to TRBD1. Germline V gene data show CDR1 as KGHSH and CDR2 as LQKENI. This CDR3 is built from 14 residues. The V and J ends lost 4 bases and 2 bases, in that order; junction bases with no gene match: 2. The CDR3 loop reads CASSHGQGNYGYTF. The CDR3 nucleotides are TGTGCCAGCTCACATGGACAGGGGAACTATGGCTACACCTTC.

This chain joins TRBV28 and TRBJ1-2; D is unresolved. CDR1 is MDHEN and CDR2 is SYDVKM in the germline V gene. The CDR3 spans 11 residues. The germline V and J ends were trimmed by 5 bases and 2 bases, with 3 bases remaining between them. The CDR3: CASSRNYGYTF. In DNA, the CDR3 is TGTGCCAGCAGTCGGAACTATGGCTACACCTTC.

This clone has just one count. The chain recombines TRBV5-1 with TRBJ2-5; 7 positions match TRBD2. The CDR3 covers 16 residues. V shed 4 bases, J shed 1 base, and the junction held 10 bases outside the gene matches. Germline values: CDR1 SGHRS, CDR2 YFSETQ. Written as DNA, the CDR3 is TGCGCCAGCAGCCCGGGACTATTTTCCCCCCAAGAGACCCAGTACTTC. Protein product: CASSPGLFSPQETQYF. Combining the CDR3 with reference TRBV5-1 and TRBJ2-5 gives the whole variable domain KAGVTQTPRYLIKTRGQQVTLSCSPISGHRSVSWYQQTPGQGLQFLFEYFSETQRNKGNFPGRFSGRQFSNSRSEMNVSTLELGDSALYLCASSPGLFSPQETQYFGPGTRLLVL.

The DNA of the CDR3 is TGTGCCAGCAGTTACTCGACAGGGCCTGGAAACACCATATATTTT. Encoded protein: CASSYSTGPGNTIYF. V is TRBV6-5 and J is TRBJ1-3; TRBD1 matches 7 bases. Per the germline V gene, CDR1 is MNHEY and CDR2 is SVGAGI. The ends lost 0 bases at V and 2 bases at J; junction bases unmatched: 1. The CDR3 sequence is 15 residues long.

V gene TRBV7-2 combines with J gene TRBJ2-5; TRBD1 agrees at 8 bases. J was trimmed by 2 bases and V by 4 bases; bases with no gene match: 12. Germline CDR1 is SGHTA and CDR2 is FQGNSA. The CDR3 sequence is 17 residues long. The CDR3 loop reads CASSSHRQGRPQETQYF. As DNA, the CDR3 is TGTGCCAGCAGCTCCCACCGACAGGGGAGGCCACAAGAGACCCAGTACTTC.

The gene calls are TRBV29-1 and TRBJ2-1; possible D gene TRBD1, 6 bases. The length of the CDR3 is 14 residues. In germline, CDR1 is SQVTM, CDR2 ANQGSEA. CDR3 nucleotide sequence: TGCACCACAGGGAAGGTGGGGTTCTACAATGAGCAGTTCTTC. This encodes CTTGKVGFYNEQFF.

The V call is TRBV9, the J call TRBJ2-1; TRBD2 aligns across 14 bases. The germline gives CDR1 SGDLS, CDR2 YYNGEE. The J segment lost 10 bases and the V segment lost 2 bases, leaving 5 bases of the junction unmatched. CDR3 size: 15 residues. CDR3 coding DNA: TGTGCCAGCAGCGTCGGGACTAGCGGGAGTGAAGAGCAGTTCTTC. Its translation is CASSVGTSGSEEQFF.

This chain links TRBV5-6 with TRBJ1-6, with 9 bases aligning to TRBD1. The V segment lost 4 bases and the J segment 13 bases; nucleotides outside the gene matches: 6. The CDR3 consists of 13 residues. Germline CDR1 and CDR2: SGHDT and YYEEEE. The CDR3 region is CASSPGTGSPLHF. DNA of the CDR3: TGTGCCAGCAGCCCCGGGACAGGGAGCCCCCTCCACTTT.

The chain has TRBV7-8 and TRBJ2-5; D is ambiguous. V shed 5 bases and J shed 7 bases, with 8 bases lying between them. This CDR3 spans 11 amino acids. Germline CDR1 SGHVS, CDR2 FQNEAQ. The CDR3 sequence is CASSPYVTQYF. The CDR3, as DNA: TGTGCCAGCAGCCCTTATGTGACCCAGTACTTC.

The V call is TRBV6-1, the J call TRBJ2-5; D is unclear. V shed 8 bases and J shed 6 bases, with 10 bases lying between them. The CDR3 is 11 residues long. CDR1 is MNHNS, CDR2 SASEGT, per germline. CDR3 residues: CASLLLQTQYF. The CDR3 nucleotides read TGTGCCAGCCTTTTACTACAGACCCAGTACTTC.

This clone has a handful of counts. The genes are TRBV27 and TRBJ2-7; 12 bases match TRBD2. Trimming took 5 bases from V and 0 from J; bases not matched to a gene: 5. This CDR3 has 16 amino acids. Germline V CDR1 and CDR2: MNHEY, SMNVEV (reference sequence). In DNA, the CDR3 is TGTGCCAGCAGTCCACTAGCGGGAGGTTACTCCTACGAGCAGTACTTC. Encoded protein: CASSPLAGGYSYEQYF.

The V and J genes are TRBV5-1 and TRBJ2-7, with 11 bases lining up with TRBD2. Losses at the gene ends were 4 bases for V and 3 bases for J; bases not matched to a gene: 6. Germline V gene data show CDR1 as SGHRS and CDR2 as YFSETQ. The CDR3 extends over 15 amino acids. The CDR3 DNA is TGCGCCAGCAGCCCAGGGACTAGCGGATACTACGAGCAGTACTTC. It translates to CASSPGTSGYYEQYF.

In its sample, this clone was seen a few times. This chain joins TRBV7-9 and TRBJ1-5; no clear D. The germline gives CDR1 SEHNR, CDR2 FQNEAQ (reference sequence). The CDR3 has 14 residues. Trimming removed 0 bases from V and 2 bases from J, with 5 bases in between. CDR3 residues: CASSLAFGNQPQHF. DNA of the CDR3: TGTGCCAGCAGCTTAGCGTTCGGCAATCAGCCCCAGCATTTT.

The rearrangement links TRBV9 to TRBJ1-6; 9 nucleotides agree with TRBD1. Germline V gene lookup returns CDR1 SGDLS and CDR2 YYNGEE. V lost 0 bases and J lost 7; bases outside the gene matches: 2. The CDR3 is 15 amino acids. The CDR3 protein is CASSVGGQGNSPLHF. The CDR3 DNA reads TGTGCCAGCAGCGTAGGTGGACAGGGGAATTCACCCCTCCACTTT.

This chain connects TRBV7-8 to TRBJ1-1, with 8 bases lining up with TRBD1. The CDR3 runs to 14 residues. Germline assignment: CDR1 SGHVS and CDR2 FQNEAQ. V lost 1 base to trimming and J lost 5 bases; unmatched junction nucleotides: 3. The CDR3 nucleotides read TGTGCCAGCAGCTTAGTCAGGGGGCTTACTGAAGCTTTCTTT. Encoded protein: CASSLVRGLTEAFF. The full variable domain, in which reference TRBV7-8 and TRBJ1-1 provide the parts outside the CDR3, is GAGVSQSPRYKVAKRGQDVALRCDPISGHVSLFWYQQALGQGPEFLTYFQNEAQLDKSGLPSDRFFAERPEGSVSTLKIQRTQQEDSAVYLCASSLVRGLTEAFFGQGTRLTVV.

The chain links TRBV28 to TRBJ2-2; D gene unclear. V dropped 10 bases and J dropped 5 bases, with 17 bases sitting between them. CDR1 and CDR2 from the germline V gene are MDHEN and SYDVKM. This CDR3 comprises 14 residues. The CDR3 sequence: CATHPTDDTGELFF. The CDR3 bases are TGTGCCACCCACCCCACAGACGATACCGGGGAGCTGTTTTTT. The whole variable domain, remainder taken from reference TRBV28 and TRBJ2-2, is DVKVTQSSRYLVKRTGEKVFLECVQDMDHENMFWYRQDPGLGLRLIYFSYDVKMKEKGDIPEGYSVSREKKERFSLILESASTNQTSMYLCATHPTDDTGELFFGEGSRLTVL.

The chain carries TRBV11-3 and TRBJ2-3; D uncertain. V was trimmed by 5 bases and J by 2 bases, leaving 8 bases between them. Germline CDR1 SGHNT, CDR2 YENEEA. The CDR3 length is 13 residues. CDR3 in amino acids: CASSHKITDTQYF. DNA of the CDR3: TGTGCCAGCAGCCACAAGATCACAGATACGCAGTATTTT.

V gene TRBV11-2 combines with J gene TRBJ1-2, with D unresolved. In germline, CDR1 is SGHAT, CDR2 FQNNGV. CDR3 size: 15 residues. V was shortened by 1 base and J by 2 bases, with 11 bases between the two germline ends. CDR3 region: CASSLVPGWNYGYTF. CDR3 nucleotides: TGTGCCAGCAGCTTAGTACCGGGTTGGAACTATGGCTACACCTTC.

The CDR3 reads CASSSTGTYGYTF. CDR3 nucleotides: TGTGCCAGCAGTTCGACAGGGACGTATGGCTACACCTTC. V and J are TRBV6-5 and TRBJ1-2, with TRBD1 matching 7 bases. CDR1 is MNHEY and CDR2 is SVGAGI in the germline V gene. This CDR3 is 13 amino acids long. Germline trimming cut 4 bases from V and 5 bases from J; bases unmatched to any gene: 4.

The chain employs TRBV9 and TRBJ2-5, with D possibly TRBD1 on 5 matching bases. CDR3 length: 15 amino acids. CDR1 is SGDLS and CDR2 is YYNGEE in the germline V gene. Trimming pared 0 bases from V and 9 bases from J, leaving 18 bases between. CDR3 sequence reads: CASSVGGPREVAQYF. The CDR3 DNA reads as TGTGCCAGCAGCGTAGGGGGCCCCCGCGAAGTGGCCCAGTACTTC.

This clone turned up a few times. The V call is TRBV18, the J call TRBJ2-2, with 8 positions matching TRBD2. V shed 3 bases, J shed 7 bases, and the junction held 10 bases outside the gene matches. This CDR3 has 16 residues. Germline CDR1 and CDR2: KGHSH and LQKENI. CDR3 in DNA: TGTGCCAGCTCACCTTCACTAGCGGATCAGGGCGGGGAGCTGTTTTTT. Its protein is CASSPSLADQGGELFF. The variable domain in full, with the rest retrieved from reference TRBV18 and TRBJ2-2, is NAGVMQNPRHLVRRRGQEARLRCSPMKGHSHVYWYRQLPEEGLKFMVYLQKENIIDESGMPKERFSAEFPKEGPSILRIQQVVRGDSAAYFCASSPSLADQGGELFFGEGSRLTVL.

CDR3 loop: CASSALPFVGRYYEQYF. The CDR3 bases are TGTGCCAGTAGTGCTCTCCCCTTCGTCGGGAGGTATTACGAGCAGTACTTC. V usage is TRBV19 and J usage is TRBJ2-7; the match to TRBD2 covers 7 bases. CDR3 size: 17 residues. Losses at the gene ends were 5 bases for V and 4 bases for J; bases not matched to a gene: 17. Germline values: CDR1 LNHDA, CDR2 SQIVND (reference sequence).

This chain connects TRBV30 to TRBJ1-1; D may be TRBD1 (6 bases). V gave up 3 bases and J gave up 11 bases, with 19 bases separating them. Germline V gene lookup returns CDR1 GTSNPN and CDR2 SVGIG (reference sequence). This CDR3 comprises 13 residues. The CDR3 protein is CAWRGTQGQRAFF. CDR3 sequence (DNA): TGTGCCTGGAGGGGGACCCAAGGACAGAGGGCTTTCTTT.

The gene calls are TRBV2 and TRBJ1-1; 7 bases are a match to TRBD1. Germline V gene sequence: CDR1 SNHLY, CDR2 FYNNEI. This CDR3 comprises 12 residues. V shed 5 bases and J 11 bases; nucleotides not matched to a gene: 8. CDR3 nucleotides: TGTGCCAGCAGTCTGGACAGGCTCGGGGCTTTCTTT. Protein sequence: CASSLDRLGAFF.

The chain links TRBV5-1 to TRBJ1-2; 7 bases align to TRBD1. The CDR3 length is 18 residues. Germline-derived CDR1 and CDR2 are SGHRS and YFSETQ. Losses at the gene ends were 0 bases for V and 5 bases for J; bases not matched to a gene: 16. CDR3 DNA: TGCGCCAGCAGCTTGGCCCTCGGACAGGTTGGAAAGGGGTATGGCTACACCTTC. Residues: CASSLALGQVGKGYGYTF.

This clone appeared a few times. This chain joins TRBV15 and TRBJ1-5, with 8 positions matching TRBD1. The V segment lost 4 bases and the J segment 8 bases; nucleotides outside the gene matches: 7. The CDR3 covers 14 residues. The germline V gene encodes CDR1 LNHNV and CDR2 YYDKDF (reference sequence). The CDR3 is CATSIYRGMKPQHF. Here the CDR3 DNA reads TGTGCCACCAGCATTTACAGGGGGATGAAGCCCCAGCATTTT.

Only a few counts were recorded for this clone. The chain employs TRBV28 and TRBJ1-4; TRBD1 matches at 12 bases. This CDR3 spans 15 amino acids. Germline trimming cut 5 bases from V and 6 bases from J; bases unmatched to any gene: 4. CDR1 is MDHEN and CDR2 is SYDVKM in the germline V gene. The CDR3 loop reads CASSTRDRGHEKLFF. Here the CDR3 DNA reads TGTGCCAGCAGTACCCGGGACAGGGGGCATGAAAAACTGTTTTTT. The full variable domain, in which reference TRBV28 and TRBJ1-4 provide the parts outside the CDR3, is DVKVTQSSRYLVKRTGEKVFLECVQDMDHENMFWYRQDPGLGLRLIYFSYDVKMKEKGDIPEGYSVSREKKERFSLILESASTNQTSMYLCASSTRDRGHEKLFFGSGTQLSVL.

The chain is built from TRBV7-2 and TRBJ2-5; D possibly corresponds to TRBD1 (5 bases). Germline V CDR1 and CDR2: SGHTA, FQGNSA. V lost 1 base and J lost 4, with 10 bases in between. CDR3 length equals 14 residues. The CDR3 DNA reads as TGTGCCAGCAGCTTAGGAAGGGGCGGAGAGACCCAGTACTTC. The encoded protein is CASSLGRGGETQYF.